This TCR beta chain was recovered during a study of cytomegalovirus exposure and HLA in healthy donors. Study as a whole: From donors who were HLA-typed, an early data release held 75 million to 85 million unique TCRs.

This clone was seen just once. What it binds is unknown. Study results and limitations: Whilst most TCR sequences proved rare, a subset of public TCRs occurred across many donors.

Both 60 Vbeta primers and 13 Jbeta primers went into the PCR. Sequencing was performed with immunoSEQ multiplex PCR; in TCRdb, only in-frame clones are kept and a portion is missing. The data contain under 150,000 clones, approximately 80% of them singletons. The CDR3 length is 15 residues. Trimming took 4 bases from V and 4 from J; bases not matched to a gene: 7. Germline V gene sequence: CDR1 SGHRS, CDR2 YFSETQ. The chain joins TRBV5-1 to TRBJ2-1; 8 bases are a match to TRBD1. The source is a woman in her fifties or sixties in good health and CMV-seropositive. What was sequenced was PBMCs. DNA for the CDR3: TGCGCCAGCAGCCAGCCGGGACAGGCTTACAATGAGCAGTTCTTC. Amino acids: CASSQPGQAYNEQFF.